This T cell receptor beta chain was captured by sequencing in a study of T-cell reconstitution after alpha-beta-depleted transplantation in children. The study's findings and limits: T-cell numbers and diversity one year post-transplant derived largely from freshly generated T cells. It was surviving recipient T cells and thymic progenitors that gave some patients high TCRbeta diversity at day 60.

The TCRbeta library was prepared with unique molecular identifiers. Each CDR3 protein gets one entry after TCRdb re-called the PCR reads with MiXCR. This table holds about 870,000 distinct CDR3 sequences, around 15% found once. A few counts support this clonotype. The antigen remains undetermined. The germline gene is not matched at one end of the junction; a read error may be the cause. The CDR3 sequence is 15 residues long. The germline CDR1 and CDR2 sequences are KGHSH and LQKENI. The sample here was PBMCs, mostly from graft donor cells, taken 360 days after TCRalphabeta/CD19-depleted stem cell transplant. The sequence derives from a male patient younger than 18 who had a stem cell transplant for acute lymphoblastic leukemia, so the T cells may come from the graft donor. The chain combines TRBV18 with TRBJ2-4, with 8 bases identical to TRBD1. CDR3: CASSPPNGQGNSQYF. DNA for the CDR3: TGTGCCAGCTCACCACCCAATGGACAGGGAAACAGTCAGTACTTC.